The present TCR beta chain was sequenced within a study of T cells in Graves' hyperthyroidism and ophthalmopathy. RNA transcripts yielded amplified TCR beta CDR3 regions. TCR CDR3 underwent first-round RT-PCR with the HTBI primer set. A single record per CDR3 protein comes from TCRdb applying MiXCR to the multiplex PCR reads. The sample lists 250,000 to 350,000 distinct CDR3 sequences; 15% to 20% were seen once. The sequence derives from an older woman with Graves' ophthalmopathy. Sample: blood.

The CDR3 is CASSELVSDTQYF. The CDR3 coding sequence is TGCGCCAGCAGTGAGCTCGTCTCAGATACGCAGTATTTT. The chain couples TRBV10-2 to TRBJ2-3; D is unclear. V was shortened by 2 bases and J by 4 bases, with 7 bases between the two germline ends. The CDR3 is 13 amino acids. CDR1 is WSHSY, CDR2 SAAADI, per germline.